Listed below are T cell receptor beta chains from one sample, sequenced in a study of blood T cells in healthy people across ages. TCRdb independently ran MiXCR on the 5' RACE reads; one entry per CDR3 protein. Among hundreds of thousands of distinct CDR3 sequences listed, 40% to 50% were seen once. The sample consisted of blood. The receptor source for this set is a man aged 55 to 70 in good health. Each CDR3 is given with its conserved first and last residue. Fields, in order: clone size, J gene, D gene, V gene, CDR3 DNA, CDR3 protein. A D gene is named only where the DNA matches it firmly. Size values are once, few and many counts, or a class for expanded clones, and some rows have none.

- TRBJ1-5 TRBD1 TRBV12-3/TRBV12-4 TGTGCCAGCAGTTTAACCTCGACAGGGTATCAGCCCCAGCATTTT CASSLTSTGYQPQHF
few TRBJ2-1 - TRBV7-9 TGTGCCAGCAGCCCCTTTCTCGTAGGACCTAATGAGCAGTTCTTC CASSPFLVGPNEQFF
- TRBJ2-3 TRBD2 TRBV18 TGTGCCAGCTCACCTAAGGGACTAGCGGCTAGCACAGATACGCAGTATTTT CASSPKGLAASTDTQYF
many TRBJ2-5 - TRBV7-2 TGTGCCAGCAGCTTAGTAGCAGAGACCCAGTACTTC CASSLVAETQYF
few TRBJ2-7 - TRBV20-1 TGCAGTGCCATGGGGGGTAGCGAGCAGTACTTC CSAMGGSEQYF
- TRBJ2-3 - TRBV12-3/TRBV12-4 TGTGCCAGCAGGAGCGGTTATAGCACAGATACGCAGTATTTT CASRSGYSTDTQYF
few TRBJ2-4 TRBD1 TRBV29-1 TGCAGCGTTGGCTACAGGGGAGAAGCCAAAAACATTCAGTACTTC CSVGYRGEAKNIQYF
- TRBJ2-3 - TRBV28 TGTGCCAGCACCCCGGGGTTAGATACGCAGTATTTT CASTPGLDTQYF
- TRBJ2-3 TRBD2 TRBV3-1 TGTGCCAGCAGCCAAGAAAGCGGGGGTAATACGCAGTATTTT CASSQESGGNTQYF
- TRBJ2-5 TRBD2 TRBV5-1 TGCGCCAGCTCTTTGCATGCGGGGGGAACGGGAGGAGAGACCCAGTACTTC CASSLHAGGTGGETQYF
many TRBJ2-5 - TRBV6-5 TGTGCCAGCACTATGAGGCTCCAAGAGACCCAGTACTTC CASTMRLQETQYF
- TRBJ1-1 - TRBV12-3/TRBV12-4 TGTGCCAGCCAAGTTGGGGTCACGGGCACTGAAGCTTTCTTT CASQVGVTGTEAFF
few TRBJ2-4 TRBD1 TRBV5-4 TGTGCCAGCAGCCCTGGACAGGGTAGGAAAAACATTCAGTACTTC CASSPGQGRKNIQYF
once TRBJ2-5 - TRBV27 TGTGCCAGCAGTTCGCGACCTTTGGGGGAGACCCAGTACTTC CASSSRPLGETQYF
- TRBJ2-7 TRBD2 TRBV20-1 TGCAGTGCCCCCCCGTTGCGGGGGGAAACCTCCTACGAGCGGTACTTC CSAPPLRGETSYERYF
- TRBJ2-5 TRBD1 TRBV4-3 TGCGCCAGCTTGGACAGGGGAGAGACCCAGTACTTC CASLDRGETQYF
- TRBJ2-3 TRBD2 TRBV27 TGTGCCAGCAGGACCCCGGGGGGTGGCGATACGCAGTATTTT CASRTPGGGDTQYF
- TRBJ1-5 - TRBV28 TGTGCCAGCAGTCCCGGAAGGCATCAGCCCCAGCATTTT CASSPGRHQPQHF
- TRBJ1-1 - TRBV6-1 TGTGCCAGCAGTGAAGCTGGCCCGATGGGAGGGAACACTGAAGCTTTCTTT CASSEAGPMGGNTEAFF
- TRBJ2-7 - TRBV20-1 TGCAGTGCCACAAACCGGCGTATAAGCTCCTACGAGCAGTACTTC CSATNRRISSYEQYF
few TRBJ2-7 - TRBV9 TGTGCCAGCAGCGTGGCGGACGGACCCTACGAGCAGTACTTC CASSVADGPYEQYF
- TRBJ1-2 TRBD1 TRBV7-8 TGTGCCAGCAGCCTCTCGACAGGGACTAACTATGGCTACACCTTC CASSLSTGTNYGYTF
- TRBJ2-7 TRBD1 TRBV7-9 TGTGCCAGCAGCTTCAACGATCGCCAGGGGGCTGGGTACGAGCAGTACTTC CASSFNDRQGAGYEQYF
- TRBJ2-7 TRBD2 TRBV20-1 TGCAGTGCTAGAGATGTCCAGCGGGGGGACTACGAGCAGTACTTC CSARDVQRGDYEQYF
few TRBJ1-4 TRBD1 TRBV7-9 TGTGCCAGCAGCCCCACAGGGGCTGGGAATGAAAAACTGTTTTTT CASSPTGAGNEKLFF
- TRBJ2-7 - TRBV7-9 TGTGCCAGCAGCCGTTCCCAGGACACGACCTACGAGCAGTACTTC CASSRSQDTTYEQYF
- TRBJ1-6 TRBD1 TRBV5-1 TGCGCCAGCAGCTTGGAACAGGGGGTAGGATCACCCCTCCACTTT CASSLEQGVGSPLHF
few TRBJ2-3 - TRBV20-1 TGCAGTGCTAGAGCGGGGTGGTCGTTCGATACGCAGTATTTT CSARAGWSFDTQYF
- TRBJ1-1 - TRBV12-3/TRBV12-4 TGTGCCAGCAGTTTTGGGGGGTTCACTGAAGCTTTCTTT CASSFGGFTEAFF
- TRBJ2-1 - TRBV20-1 TGCAGTGCTAGAGATCCCGGACTAGGGGGATACAATGAGCAGTTCTTC CSARDPGLGGYNEQFF
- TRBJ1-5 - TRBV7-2 TGTGCCAGCAGCTTAGGCCCCCAACAGCCCCAGCATTTT CASSLGPQQPQHF
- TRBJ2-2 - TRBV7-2 TGTGCCAGCAGCCGGGGACAAAGAGGGACCGGGGAGCTGTTTTTT CASSRGQRGTGELFF
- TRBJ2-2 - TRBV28 TGTGCCAGCAGTTTATCTTTAGCGGAGAGCACCGGGGAGCTGTTTTTT CASSLSLAESTGELFF
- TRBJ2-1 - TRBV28 TGTGCCAGCAGTTTGACGACAGAGACCTCCTACAATAAGCAGTTCTTC CASSLTTETSYNKQFF
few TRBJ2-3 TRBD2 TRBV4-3 TGCGCCAGCAGCCAACACGTTTCAGGGGACCCCGGACTAGCGGAAGATACGCAGTATTTT CASSQHVSGDPGLAEDTQYF
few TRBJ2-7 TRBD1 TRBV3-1 TGTGCCAGCAGCCAACACGGGACAGAGTTTGCCGAGCAGTACTTC CASSQHGTEFAEQYF
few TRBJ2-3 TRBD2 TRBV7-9 TGTGCCAGCAGCTTAGGGGGACTAGCGGTTGATAATACGCAGTATTTT CASSLGGLAVDNTQYF
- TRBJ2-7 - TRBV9 TGTGCCAGCAGCGTAGGGTCAGGGGAAATCTACGAGCAGTACTTC CASSVGSGEIYEQYF
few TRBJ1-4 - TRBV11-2 TGTGCCAGCAGCTGGACCAAGAACGGTGGTGAAAAACTGTTTTTT CASSWTKNGGEKLFF
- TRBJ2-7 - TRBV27 TGTGCCAGCAAGTATACTGGGGGGCTCCACGAGCAGTACTTC CASKYTGGLHEQYF
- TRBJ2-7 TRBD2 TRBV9 TGTGCCAGCAGCGTACTGGGGGAGGGATCCTACGAGCAGTACTTC CASSVLGEGSYEQYF
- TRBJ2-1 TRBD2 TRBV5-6 TGTGCCAGCAGCTGGGTATTTTCTAGCGGGGTAAACAATGAGCAGTTCTTC CASSWVFSSGVNNEQFF
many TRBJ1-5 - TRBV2 TGTGCCAGCAGTGTAAATAGGGGAAGTAATCAGCCCCAGCATTTT CASSVNRGSNQPQHF
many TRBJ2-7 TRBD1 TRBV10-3 TGTGCCATCAGTACAGGGGGAGAGCAGTACTTC CAISTGGEQYF
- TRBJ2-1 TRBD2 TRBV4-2 TGTGCCAGCAGCCGAACTAGCGGGAGTTGGGATGAGCAGTTCTTC CASSRTSGSWDEQFF
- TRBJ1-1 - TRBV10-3 TGTGCCATTAGTGAGGGACCGATAAACACTGAAGCTTTCTTT CAISEGPINTEAFF
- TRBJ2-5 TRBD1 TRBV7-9 TGTGCCAGCAGCCAAGGACAGGGGAAGACCCAGTACTTC CASSQGQGKTQYF
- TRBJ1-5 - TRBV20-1 TGCAGTGCTAGTGGGGGTGAGGGAGGACAGCCCCAGCATTTT CSASGGEGGQPQHF
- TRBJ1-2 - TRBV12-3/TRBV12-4 TGTGCCAGCAGAACTTCCCGGGGGGTTAACTATGGCTACACCTTC CASRTSRGVNYGYTF
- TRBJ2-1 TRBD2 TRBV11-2 TGTGCCAGCAGCCCAAGGGTACTAGCGGGCGGTCCACAGTTCTTC CASSPRVLAGGPQFF
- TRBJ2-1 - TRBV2 TGTGCCAGCAGAAGGACAGAACTCTACAATGAGCAGTTCTTC CASRRTELYNEQFF
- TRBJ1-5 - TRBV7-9 TGTGCCAGCAGCTTAGGTCCAAGTCAGCCCCAGCATTTT CASSLGPSQPQHF
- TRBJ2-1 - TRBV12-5 TGTGCTAGTGGTCAAGACCGATACAATGAGCAGTTCTTC CASGQDRYNEQFF
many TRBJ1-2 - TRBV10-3 TGTGCCATCAGTGCGAAGCCGGCAGACCGAGATGACTACACCTTC CAISAKPADRDDYTF
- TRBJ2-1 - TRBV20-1 TGCAGTGCTAGAGGGCAGCTTACCAATGAGCAGTTCTTC CSARGQLTNEQFF